This T cell receptor beta chain was sequenced in a study of control samples from healthy donors and cancer patients. TCRdb keeps only in-frame clones here, not all; method: immunoSEQ multiplex PCR. This sample has over 150,000 clones, with 95% to 96% found just once. CDR3 length equals 15 residues. CDR1 and CDR2 from the germline V gene are SGHRS and YFSETQ. Unmatched junction bases numbered 9, after V lost 4 bases and J lost 7 bases. Sequencing was performed on blood. This rearrangement joins TRBV5-1 to TRBJ2-7, with TRBD2 matching over 12 bases. The receptor comes from a woman in her twenties or thirties in good health. CDR3 sequence: CASSVTSGRFSEQYF. CDR3 nucleotides: TGCGCCAGCAGCGTTACTAGCGGGAGGTTCAGTGAGCAGTACTTC.